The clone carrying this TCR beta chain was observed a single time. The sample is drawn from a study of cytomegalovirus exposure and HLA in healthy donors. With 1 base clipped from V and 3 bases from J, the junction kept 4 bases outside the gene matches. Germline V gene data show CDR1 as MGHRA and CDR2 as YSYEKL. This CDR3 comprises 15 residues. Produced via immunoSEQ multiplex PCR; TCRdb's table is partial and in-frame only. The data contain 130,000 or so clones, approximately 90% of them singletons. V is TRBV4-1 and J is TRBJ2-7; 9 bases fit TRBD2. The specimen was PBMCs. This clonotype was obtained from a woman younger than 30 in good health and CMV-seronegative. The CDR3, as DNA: TGCGCCAGCAGCCAAGGGGGTAGCGGGGGCTACGAGCAGTACTTC. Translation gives CASSQGGSGGYEQYF.